This T cell receptor beta chain was found in a study of T cell repertoires in cytomegalovirus infection. About the research overall: Both a matching HLA type and CMV infection were indicated by public TCR beta signatures. General observations from the study: Using cumulative public TCR beta family frequency, the authors identified those who carried CMV together with the relevant HLA. The study found HLA-C-restricted CMV-specific TCR beta clonotypes dominating the ex vivo response.

The CDR3 loop spans 15 amino acids. V lost 5 bases, J lost 6 bases, and 17 bases lay in between. Germline assignment: CDR1 SEHNR and CDR2 FQNEAQ (reference sequence). This clonotype has more than one count but fewer than ten. Its specificity is not known. Each CDR3 protein is one row after TCRdb ran MiXCR on the reads. This table has roughly 70,000 distinct CDR3 sequences, roughly 20% appearing once. This receptor was taken from a human donor in good health (CMV status not recorded). Some clones in this sample may be carry-over from other donors' samples. Material: CD8+ T cells from cultured PBMCs, obtained from culture after CMV antigen stimulation. The chain recombines TRBV7-9 with TRBJ2-1, with D hard to call. The DNA of the CDR3 is TGTGCCAGCAGCCCACGGGCTGGAAGCACCAATGAGCAGTTCTTC. Translating gives CASSPRAGSTNEQFF. The full variable domain, with the rest looked up from reference TRBV7-9 and TRBJ2-1, is DTGVSQNPRHKITKRGQNVTFRCDPISEHNRLYWYRQTLGQGPEFLTYFQNEAQLEKSRLLSDRFSAERPKGSFSTLEIQRTEQGDSAMYLCASSPRAGSTNEQFFGPGTRLTVL.